The T cell receptor beta chain under discussion was sequenced for a study of siplizumab effects on memory and regulatory T cells. Notes on the study in general: Greater diversity than memory cells seemed evident in naive T cells, which also appeared to be major alloresponse contributors. Siplizumab significantly reduced alloreactive sequences traceable to unstimulated CD4+ memory cells.

The sample holds one count of this clone. Antigen: not known. Sequenced by immunoSEQ multiplex PCR; TCRdb stores in-frame clones only, minus some. Here the sample spans some 100,000 clones, 94% being singletons. This sequence originates from a human donor in good health. The sequenced sample was Tregs sorted from blood.

In DNA form, the CDR3 reads TGTGCCAGCAGCTTACCGGGACCCTCGTTCGAAGCTTTCTTT. Translated: CASSLPGPSFEAFF. The chain uses TRBV5-4 and TRBJ1-1; D might be TRBD1 (5 bases). Germline CDR1 reads SGHNT; CDR2 reads YYREEE (reference sequence). The V gene lost 2 bases and the J gene lost 8 bases, with 16 bases spanning the gap. CDR3 length: 14 amino acids.